This TCR beta chain was profiled in a study of T cells in Graves' hyperthyroidism and ophthalmopathy. RNA transcripts were the template for amplifying TCR beta CDR3 regions. Carried out on the TCR CDR3, a first-round RT-PCR used the HTBI primer set. TCRdb used MiXCR to reprocess the multiplex PCR reads, holding one entry per CDR3 protein. The data hold hundreds of thousands of distinct CDR3 sequences, with around a sixth observed a single time. V was clipped by 8 bases and J by 0 bases, with 14 bases between them. The V gene's germline CDR1 is SGHVS and CDR2 FQNEAQ. The CDR3 has 15 residues. This clonotype was counted ten times or more.

The V call is TRBV7-8, the J call TRBJ1-3, with no clear D. Sequencing input: blood. The receptor was isolated from a woman between 18 and 30 years old with Graves' hyperthyroidism. Here the CDR3 reads CASAEGVFSGNTIYF. DNA of the CDR3: TGTGCCAGCGCAGAGGGTGTCTTCTCTGGAAACACCATATATTTT.